A single TCR beta chain is shown here with its context. No antigen is known for it. This sample was included in a study of Ad26.COV2.S vaccination and SARS-CoV-2 variants. Study context: Enrolled in COV1001, the donor was in the Ad26.COV2.S trial arm, which received the vaccine. Notes on the study in general: Measures of TCR breadth and depth may have fallen short of total T cell responses. Vaccine and placebo groups showed comparable non-spike TCR breadth. There was reportedly substantial breadth in spike-specific CD8+ and CD4+ T cell responses after vaccination.

The sample's treatment: 15 to 20 received Ad26.COV2.S at low or high dose, single or two shots; 5 received placebo; per-sample allocation not given. All samples were drawn on day 63, counting from the first vaccine or placebo injection. Unmatched junction bases numbered 8, after V lost 4 bases and J lost 8 bases. This CDR3 has 14 amino acids. The germline V gene has CDR1 SGHTA and CDR2 FQGNSA. Clones were sequenced by immunoSEQ multiplex PCR, and TCRdb holds only the in-frame ones, with some missing. The table records hundreds of thousands of clones, roughly 87% of them present only once. This clonotype was obtained from a person aged 18 to 59 who received the Ad26.COV2.S COVID-19 vaccine or a placebo. The sample here was peripheral blood, taken in a trial of Ad26.COV2.S vaccine versus placebo. The chain recombines TRBV7-2 with TRBJ1-2; TRBD1 matches at 9 bases. The CDR3 here is CASSSPGGTGGYTF. The CDR3, as DNA: TGTGCCAGCAGCTCACCCGGGGGGACAGGGGGCTACACCTTC.